Here is one T cell receptor beta chain with its context. The data were obtained in a study of Ad26.COV2.S vaccination and SARS-CoV-2 variants. Documented treatment: over 15 received Ad26.COV2.S at low or high dose, single or two shots; a few received placebo; per-sample allocation not given. On day 63 after the first injection, vaccine and placebo recipients gave samples. This CDR3 region has 15 residues. Germline lookup yields CDR1 SNHLY and CDR2 FYNNEI. V lost 7 bases, J lost 11 bases, and 14 bases stayed unmatched. Clones were read by immunoSEQ multiplex PCR, and TCRdb kept only the in-frame ones, dropping some. The table has hundreds of thousands of clones, 80% to 90% seen once.

Specimen: peripheral blood, collected in a trial of Ad26.COV2.S vaccine versus placebo. The origin of this receptor is a person aged 18-60 years who received the Ad26.COV2.S COVID-19 vaccine or a placebo. The J gene is TRBJ1-6, the V gene TRBV2; TRBD1 matches 7 bases. CDR3 nucleotide sequence: TGTGCCAGCATCACTTCGACAGGGACCGGACCACCCCTCCACTTT. It translates to CASITSTGTGPPLHF.